Detailed here is one TCR beta chain. Data came from immunoSEQ multiplex PCR; TCRdb stores just in-frame clones and leaves some out. The data show 250,000 to 300,000 clones, 94% seen once. The J segment lost 0 bases and the V segment lost 4 bases, leaving 4 bases of the junction unmatched. CDR1 and CDR2 from the germline V gene are LGHNA and YSLEER. This CDR3 is 15 amino acids long. The sample originates from a study of T cell responses to AZD1222 COVID-19 vaccine. The material sequenced was peripheral blood, taken 28 days after the second AZD1222 dose. The J gene is TRBJ2-7, the V gene TRBV4-3; 9 nucleotides agree with TRBD1. The clonotype was recovered from an adult who received the AZD1222 COVID-19 vaccine. The CDR3 loop is CASSPRTGVSYEQYF. The CDR3 bases are TGCGCCAGCAGCCCGAGGACAGGGGTCTCCTACGAGCAGTACTTC.